These T cell receptor beta chains were read from a single sample in a study of OX40 agonist ivuxolimab in advanced cancers. The data were produced by immunoSEQ multiplex PCR, yet TCRdb's version contains in-frame clones alone and is incomplete. The table has 55,000 to 65,000 clones, approximately 90% seen once. The source was CD4+ or CD8+ T cells sorted from blood, collected in a trial of the OX40 agonist ivuxolimab. These receptors were collected from an adult with an advanced solid tumor such as melanoma, head and neck, liver or kidney cancer. Both conserved end residues are part of each CDR3. A D gene is named only where the DNA matches it firmly. Clone size is not always given. Where it is, it says once, few, many or a class for expanded clones.

>14|-|-|TRBJ1-2|TRBV15
TGTGCCACCAGCAGAGGAACAGGGAACTATGGCTACACCTTC
CATSRGTGNYGYTF
>16|once|TRBD1|TRBJ2-2|TRBV9
TGTGCCAGCAGCGTAGATCAGGGGGTGAACACCGGGGAGCTGTTTTTT
CASSVDQGVNTGELFF
>13|-|-|TRBJ1-2|TRBV29-1
TGCAGCGTGGAACTGGGTAGCGACTATGGCTACACCTTC
CSVELGSDYGYTF
>16|-|TRBD2|TRBJ2-1|TRBV11-3
TGTGCCAGCAGCTTAGGGCTAGCGGGAGGAGGTAATGAGCAGTTCTTC
CASSLGLAGGGNEQFF
>17|-|-|TRBJ2-2|TRBV11-2
TGTGCCAGCAGCCTAGACATGGGAGGACCGAACACCGGGGAGCTGTTTTTT
CASSLDMGGPNTGELFF
>14|-|TRBD1|TRBJ2-2|TRBV2
TGTGCCAGCAGTGGGACAGGGGGCTCCGGGGAGCTGTTTTTT
CASSGTGGSGELFF
>16|-|TRBD2|TRBJ2-2|TRBV14
TGTGCCAGCAGCGGTCAACTAGCGGAGCTGACCGGGGAGCTGTTTTTT
CASSGQLAELTGELFF
>14|-|TRBD1|TRBJ2-7|TRBV19
TGTGCCCCCAGCCCGGGACAGGGGGTCCACGAGCAGTACTTC
CAPSPGQGVHEQYF
>15|-|-|TRBJ1-3|TRBV11-2
TGTGCCAGCAGCCCAGCGGGGGTCACTGGAAACACCATATATTTT
CASSPAGVTGNTIYF
>13|-|-|TRBJ2-1|TRBV11-2
TGTGCCAGCAGCTTGGACAGCCACAATGAGCAGTTCTTC
CASSLDSHNEQFF
>14|-|TRBD1|TRBJ1-2|TRBV13
TGTGCCAGCAGCGTCCGGGACAGGAACTATGGCTACACCTTC
CASSVRDRNYGYTF
>15|-|TRBD2|TRBJ2-1|TRBV6-4
TGTGCCAGCAGTTCAGGACTAGCGGGAGGTAATGAGCAGTTCTTC
CASSSGLAGGNEQFF
>15|-|-|TRBJ2-2|TRBV14
TGTGCCAGCAGCCAAGGCAGGGTCGACACCGGGGAGCTGTTTTTT
CASSQGRVDTGELFF
>14|few|TRBD1|TRBJ2-7|TRBV5-4
TGTGCCAGCAGCACGGGACAGGGCTCCTACGAGCAGTACTTC
CASSTGQGSYEQYF
>16|-|TRBD2|TRBJ2-1|TRBV9
TGTGCCAGCAGCGTAGGAGGGACTAGCGGAAACAATGAGCAGTTCTTC
CASSVGGTSGNNEQFF
>14|-|-|TRBJ2-4|TRBV30
TGTGCCTGGAGTGTAGCGGCGGAGGGAAACATTCAGTACTTC
CAWSVAAEGNIQYF
>15|once|TRBD2|TRBJ2-3|TRBV6-5
TGTGCCAGCAAAGCAGAAGCGGGAGGGCCTAATACGCAGTATTTT
CASKAEAGGPNTQYF
>15|-|-|TRBJ2-4|TRBV19
TGTGCCACCCAAGAACAGGGGGGGGCGAAAAACATTCAGTACTTC
CATQEQGGAKNIQYF
>11|once|-|TRBJ2-5|TRBV28
TGTGCCATCAACGACAGGGAGACCCAGTACTTC
CAINDRETQYF
>15|-|-|TRBJ2-7|TRBV11-2
TGTGCCAGCAGCTTAGCTTCCGACAGTGGTGGCGAGCAGTACTTC
CASSLASDSGGEQYF
>14|-|TRBD1|TRBJ1-2|TRBV25-1
TGTGCCAGCAGTGCACTAGGACAGGCCCATGGCTACACCTTC
CASSALGQAHGYTF
>10|-|-|TRBJ1-3|TRBV21-1
TGTGCCAGCAGCAAAACCCCTCCGAATTTT
CASSKTPPNF
>15|-|TRBD2|TRBJ2-7|TRBV7-2
TGTGCCAGCAGCTTAGGGGGCGGGAGCGGATACGAGCAGTACTTC
CASSLGGGSGYEQYF
>13|-|-|TRBJ2-1|TRBV11-3
TGTGCCAGCAGCTTAGGGGAGCCCAATGAGCAGTTCTTC
CASSLGEPNEQFF
>17|few|-|TRBJ1-2|TRBV27
TGTGCCAGCAGTTTAGCTGCCCCTACAGGGAACTTCTATGGCTACACCTTC
CASSLAAPTGNFYGYTF
>13|-|-|TRBJ1-1|TRBV28
TGTGCCAGCACTCAGGTCGAGAACACTGAAGCTTTCTTT
CASTQVENTEAFF
>15|-|TRBD2|TRBJ2-7|TRBV6-5
TGTGCCAGCAGTTACCGGCGGGAGGGGTCCTACGAGCAGTACTTC
CASSYRREGSYEQYF
>15|-|-|TRBJ1-2|TRBV4-2
TGTGCCAGCAGCCAAATCGGAGGGGTTGGAGATGGCTACACCTTC
CASSQIGGVGDGYTF
>18|-|TRBD1|TRBJ1-3|TRBV4-3
TGCGCCAGCAGCCAAGATTTAGGGACAGGTTCGTTTGGAAACACCATATATTTT
CASSQDLGTGSFGNTIYF